This TCR beta chain was identified during a study of technical replicates of blood from four donors. V was pared by 2 bases and J by 1 base, with 6 bases between. The CDR3 spans 13 residues. Germline CDR1 is SGHNT and CDR2 is YYREEE (reference sequence). The protocol was immunoSEQ multiplex PCR, while the TCRdb copy is restricted to in-frame clones and leaves out a portion. The data show some 58,000 clones, approximately 94% seen once. The specimen was T cells isolated from PBMCs. The rearrangement links TRBV5-4 to TRBJ2-5; D gene ambiguous. The sequence was obtained from a human donor in good health. CDR3 sequence: CASSFVGQETQYF. The CDR3 coding sequence is TGTGCCAGCAGCTTTGTCGGCCAAGAGACCCAGTACTTC.